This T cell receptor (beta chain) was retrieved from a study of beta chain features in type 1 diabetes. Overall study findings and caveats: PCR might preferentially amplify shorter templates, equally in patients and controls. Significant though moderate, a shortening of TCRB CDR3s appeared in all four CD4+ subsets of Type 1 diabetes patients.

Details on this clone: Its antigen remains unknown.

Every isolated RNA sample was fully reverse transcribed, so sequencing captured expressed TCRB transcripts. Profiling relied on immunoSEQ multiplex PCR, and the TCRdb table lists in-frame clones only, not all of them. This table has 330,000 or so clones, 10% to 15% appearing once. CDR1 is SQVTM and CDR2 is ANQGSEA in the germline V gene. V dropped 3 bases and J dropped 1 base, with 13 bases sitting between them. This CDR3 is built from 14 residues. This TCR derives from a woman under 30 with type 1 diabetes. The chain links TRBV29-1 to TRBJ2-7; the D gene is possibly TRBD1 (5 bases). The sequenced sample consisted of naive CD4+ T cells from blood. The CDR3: CSVDAGSKSYEQYF. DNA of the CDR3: TGCAGCGTTGACGCAGGGTCCAAATCCTACGAGCAGTACTTC.